Below are 10 T cell receptor beta chains sequenced from a single sample in a study of cytomegalovirus exposure and HLA in healthy donors. TCRdb's table, derived via immunoSEQ multiplex PCR, lists solely in-frame clones and lacks some. The table has about 350,000 clones, 87% seen once. The sample comprised PBMCs. These receptors came from a woman under 40 in good health and CMV-seropositive.

This chain uses TRBV5-6 with TRBJ1-2; 8 bases map to TRBD1. The V and J ends lost 4 bases and 7 bases, in that order; junction bases with no gene match: 12. From germline, CDR1 is SGHDT and CDR2 YYEEEE. The CDR3 covers 15 residues. CDR3 loop: CASSQLDRVGGGYTF. The DNA for the CDR3 is TGTGCCAGCAGCCAACTGGACAGGGTTGGCGGTGGCTACACCTTC.

This chain joins TRBV2 and TRBJ2-7; possible D gene TRBD1, 6 bases. The V gene's germline CDR1 is SNHLY and CDR2 FYNNEI. The V end lost 8 bases, the J end lost 1 base, and 12 bases lay between the germline ends. The CDR3 has 13 residues. The CDR3 coding sequence is TGTGCCAGCGGGGGCGGTGCTTCCTACGAGCAGTACTTC. Its protein product is CASGGGASYEQYF.

This clone appeared a few times. J is TRBJ1-2 and V is TRBV7-9; TRBD1 agrees at 9 bases. The junction had 8 bases not matched to a gene; V was cut back by 6 bases and J by 6 bases. This CDR3 has 14 residues. CDR1 is SEHNR and CDR2 is FQNEAQ in the germline V gene (reference sequence). CDR3 sequence (DNA): TGTGCCAGCAGAATCCGGGACAGGGTAGATGGCTACACCTTC. This sequence encodes CASRIRDRVDGYTF.

The V gene is TRBV27, the J gene TRBJ2-7; maybe TRBD2 (7 bases). Trimming took off 6 bases at V and 0 bases at J, with 15 bases between the two ends. Germline loops: CDR1 MNHEY, CDR2 SMNVEV (reference sequence). This CDR3 region has 15 residues. CDR3 protein: CASSKGRGSSYEQYF. The CDR3, as DNA: TGTGCCAGCAGCAAGGGGAGGGGGAGCTCCTACGAGCAGTACTTC.

The rearrangement links TRBV9 to TRBJ2-7, with TRBD2 matching over 7 bases. The CDR3 runs 15 residues. The V gene end was trimmed by 3 bases and the J gene end by 3 bases; junction bases not matched to a gene: 9. CDR1 SGDLS and CDR2 YYNGEE come from the germline V gene. The CDR3 loop reads CASSASAGVNYEQYF. For the CDR3, the DNA is TGTGCCAGCAGCGCATCGGCGGGGGTAAACTACGAGCAGTACTTC.

This clone was seen only a few times. V is TRBV19 and J is TRBJ2-3; 13 bases fit TRBD2. The ends lost 3 bases at V and 3 bases at J; junction bases unmatched: 6. Germline loops: CDR1 LNHDA, CDR2 SQIVND (reference sequence). The CDR3 spans 17 residues. CDR3 in amino acids: CASSIGTSGGATDTQYF. CDR3 sequence (DNA): TGTGCCAGTAGTATTGGCACTAGCGGGGGGGCAACAGATACGCAGTATTTT.

The chain recombines TRBV4-1 with TRBJ2-7, with a tentative D call TRBD2 (5 bases). Germline loops: CDR1 MGHRA, CDR2 YSYEKL. The CDR3 is 16 amino acids. Between the trimmed V and J ends, which lost 4 bases and 3 bases, there was a span of 19 bases. CDR3 coding DNA: TGCGCCAGCAGCCCCCACGTGGGAGAGGTATACTACGAGCAGTACTTC. Its protein product is CASSPHVGEVYYEQYF.

This clone was seen a single time. V is TRBV10-3 and J is TRBJ2-1; no clear D gene. CDR1 ENHRY and CDR2 SYGVKD come from the germline V gene. There are 17 residues in the CDR3. V lost 2 bases and J 2 bases, leaving 16 bases between the germline ends. CDR3 in DNA: TGTGCCATCAGTGAGAAGTTCGGCGGAGCCCCCTACAATGAGCAGTTCTTC. Its protein product is CAISEKFGGAPYNEQFF.

The chain recombines TRBV30 with TRBJ2-3; D may be TRBD1 (6 bases). From germline, CDR1 is GTSNPN and CDR2 SVGIG (reference sequence). Trimming cost V 2 bases and J 0 bases, with 12 bases left between them. This CDR3 has 15 residues. CDR3 in amino acids: CAWSRKGVSTDTQYF. CDR3 bases: TGTGCCTGGAGTCGAAAGGGGGTGAGCACAGATACGCAGTATTTT. The whole variable domain, filled in from reference TRBV30 and TRBJ2-3, reads SQTIHQWPATLVQPVGSPLSLECTVEGTSNPNLYWYRQAAGRGLQLLFYSVGIGQISSEVPQNLSASRPQDRQFILSSKKLLLSDSGFYLCAWSRKGVSTDTQYFGPGTRLTVL.

DNA of the CDR3: TGTGCCAGCAGTGTCCTACCGGACAGCCTCTCTGGAAACACCATATATTTT. Translation: CASSVLPDSLSGNTIYF. The J gene is TRBJ1-3, the V gene TRBV2; TRBD1 might be the D (6 bases). Trimming removed 4 bases at V and 0 bases at J, with 16 bases between. The CDR3 is 17 residues long. Germline V CDR1 and CDR2: SNHLY, FYNNEI.